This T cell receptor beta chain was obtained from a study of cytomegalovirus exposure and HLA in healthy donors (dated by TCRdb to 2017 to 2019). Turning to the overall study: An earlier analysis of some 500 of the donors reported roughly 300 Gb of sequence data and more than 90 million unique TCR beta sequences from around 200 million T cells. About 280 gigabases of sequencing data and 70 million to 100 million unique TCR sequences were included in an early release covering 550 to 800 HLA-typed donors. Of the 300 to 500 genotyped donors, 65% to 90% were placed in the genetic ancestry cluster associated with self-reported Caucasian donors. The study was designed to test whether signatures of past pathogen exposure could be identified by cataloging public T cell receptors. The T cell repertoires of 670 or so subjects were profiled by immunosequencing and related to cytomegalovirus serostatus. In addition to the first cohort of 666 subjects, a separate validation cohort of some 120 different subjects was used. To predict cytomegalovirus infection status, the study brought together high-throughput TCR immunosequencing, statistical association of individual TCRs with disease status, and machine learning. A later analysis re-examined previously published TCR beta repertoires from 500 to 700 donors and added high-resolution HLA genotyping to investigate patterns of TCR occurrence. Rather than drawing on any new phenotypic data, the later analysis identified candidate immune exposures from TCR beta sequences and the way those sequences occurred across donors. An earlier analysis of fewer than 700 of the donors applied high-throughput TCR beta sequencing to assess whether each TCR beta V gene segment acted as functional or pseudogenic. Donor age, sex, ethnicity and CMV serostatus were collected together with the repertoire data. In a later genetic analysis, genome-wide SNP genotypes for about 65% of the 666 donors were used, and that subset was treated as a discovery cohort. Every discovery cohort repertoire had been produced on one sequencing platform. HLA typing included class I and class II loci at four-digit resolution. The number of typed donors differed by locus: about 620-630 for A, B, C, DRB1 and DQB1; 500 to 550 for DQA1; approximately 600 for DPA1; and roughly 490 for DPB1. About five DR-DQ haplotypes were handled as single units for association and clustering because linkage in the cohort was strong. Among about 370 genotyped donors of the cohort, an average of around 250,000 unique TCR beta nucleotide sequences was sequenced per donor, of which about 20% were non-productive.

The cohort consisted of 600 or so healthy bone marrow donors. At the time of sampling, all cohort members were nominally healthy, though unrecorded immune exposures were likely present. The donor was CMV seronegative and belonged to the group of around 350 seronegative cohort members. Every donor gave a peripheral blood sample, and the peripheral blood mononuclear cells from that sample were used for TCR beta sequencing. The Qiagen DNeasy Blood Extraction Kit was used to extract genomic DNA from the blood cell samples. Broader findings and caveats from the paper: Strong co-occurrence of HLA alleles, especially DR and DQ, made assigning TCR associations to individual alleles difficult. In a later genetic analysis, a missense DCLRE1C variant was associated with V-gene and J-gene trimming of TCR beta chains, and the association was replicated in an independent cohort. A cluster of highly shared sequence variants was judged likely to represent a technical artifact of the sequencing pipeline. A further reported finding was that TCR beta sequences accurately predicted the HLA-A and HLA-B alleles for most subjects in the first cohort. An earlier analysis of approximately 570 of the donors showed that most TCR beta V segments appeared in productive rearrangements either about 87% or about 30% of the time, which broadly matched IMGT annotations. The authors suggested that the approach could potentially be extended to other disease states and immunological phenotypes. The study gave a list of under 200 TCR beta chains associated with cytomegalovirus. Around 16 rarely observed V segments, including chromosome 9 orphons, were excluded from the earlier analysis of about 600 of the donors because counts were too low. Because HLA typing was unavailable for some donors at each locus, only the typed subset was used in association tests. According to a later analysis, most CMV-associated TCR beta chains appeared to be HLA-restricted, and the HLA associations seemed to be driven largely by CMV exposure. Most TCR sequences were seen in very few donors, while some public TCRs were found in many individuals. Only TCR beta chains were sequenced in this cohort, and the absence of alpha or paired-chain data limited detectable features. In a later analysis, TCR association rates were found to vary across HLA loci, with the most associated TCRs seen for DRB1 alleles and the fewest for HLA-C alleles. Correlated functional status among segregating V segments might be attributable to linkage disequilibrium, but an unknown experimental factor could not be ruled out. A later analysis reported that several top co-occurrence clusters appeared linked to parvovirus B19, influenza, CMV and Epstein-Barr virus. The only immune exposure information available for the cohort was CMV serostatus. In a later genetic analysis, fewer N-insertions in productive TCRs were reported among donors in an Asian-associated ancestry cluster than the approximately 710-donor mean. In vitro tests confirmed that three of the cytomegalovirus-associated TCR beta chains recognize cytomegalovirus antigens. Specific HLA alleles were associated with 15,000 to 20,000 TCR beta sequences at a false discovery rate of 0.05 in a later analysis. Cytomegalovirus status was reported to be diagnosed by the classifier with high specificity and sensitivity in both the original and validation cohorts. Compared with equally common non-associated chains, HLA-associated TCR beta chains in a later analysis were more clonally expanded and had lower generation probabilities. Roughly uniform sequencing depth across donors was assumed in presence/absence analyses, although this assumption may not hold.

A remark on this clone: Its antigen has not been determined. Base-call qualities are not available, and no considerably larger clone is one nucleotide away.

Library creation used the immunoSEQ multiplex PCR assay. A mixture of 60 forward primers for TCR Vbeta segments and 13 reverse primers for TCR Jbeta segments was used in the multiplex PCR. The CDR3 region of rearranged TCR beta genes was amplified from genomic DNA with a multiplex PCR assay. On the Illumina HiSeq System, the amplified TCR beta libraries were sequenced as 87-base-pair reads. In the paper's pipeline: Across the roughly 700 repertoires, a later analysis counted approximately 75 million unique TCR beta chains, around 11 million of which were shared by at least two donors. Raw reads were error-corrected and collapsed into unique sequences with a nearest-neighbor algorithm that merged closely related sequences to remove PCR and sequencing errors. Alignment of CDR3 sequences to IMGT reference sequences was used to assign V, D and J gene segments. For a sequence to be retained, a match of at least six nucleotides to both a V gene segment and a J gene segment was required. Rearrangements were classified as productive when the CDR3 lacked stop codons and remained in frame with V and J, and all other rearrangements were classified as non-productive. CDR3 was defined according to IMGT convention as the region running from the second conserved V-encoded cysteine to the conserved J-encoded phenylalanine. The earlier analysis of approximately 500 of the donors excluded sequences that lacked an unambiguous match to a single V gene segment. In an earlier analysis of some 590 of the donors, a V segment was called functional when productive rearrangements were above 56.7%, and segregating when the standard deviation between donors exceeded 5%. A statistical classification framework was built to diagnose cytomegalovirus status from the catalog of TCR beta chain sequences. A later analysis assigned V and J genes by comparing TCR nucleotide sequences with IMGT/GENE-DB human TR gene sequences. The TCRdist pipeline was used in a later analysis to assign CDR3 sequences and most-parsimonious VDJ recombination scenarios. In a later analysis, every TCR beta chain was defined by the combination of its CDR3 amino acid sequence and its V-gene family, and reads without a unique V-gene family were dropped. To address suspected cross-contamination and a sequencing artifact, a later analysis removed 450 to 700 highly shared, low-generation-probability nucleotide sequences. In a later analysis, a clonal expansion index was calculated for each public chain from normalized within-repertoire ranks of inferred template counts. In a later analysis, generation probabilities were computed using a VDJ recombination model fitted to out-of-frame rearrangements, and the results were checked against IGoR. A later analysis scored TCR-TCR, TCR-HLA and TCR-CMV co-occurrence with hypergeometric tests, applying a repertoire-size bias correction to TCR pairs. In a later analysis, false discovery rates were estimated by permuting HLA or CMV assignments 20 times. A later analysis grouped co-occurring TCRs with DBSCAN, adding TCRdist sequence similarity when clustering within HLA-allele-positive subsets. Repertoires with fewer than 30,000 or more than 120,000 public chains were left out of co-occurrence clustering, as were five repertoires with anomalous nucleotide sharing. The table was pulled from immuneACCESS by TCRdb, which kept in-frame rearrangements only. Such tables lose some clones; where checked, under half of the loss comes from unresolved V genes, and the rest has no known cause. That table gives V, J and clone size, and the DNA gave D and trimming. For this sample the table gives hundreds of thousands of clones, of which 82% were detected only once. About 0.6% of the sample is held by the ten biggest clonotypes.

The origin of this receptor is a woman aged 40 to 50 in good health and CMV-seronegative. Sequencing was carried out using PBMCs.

The CDR3 here reads CASSSFTEAFF. The nucleotide sequence is given as TGTGCCAGCAGTTCCTTCACTGAAGCTTTCTTT. Rearrangement joined TRBV2 to TRBJ1-1, with the D gene too uncertain to name. Including cysteine and phenylalanine, the CDR3 has 11 amino acids. Only CDR3 DNA is held: 33 bases, read in frame from base 1. V and J are truncated by 5 bases and 4 bases respectively, leaving an intervening sequence of 5 bases. CDR1 is given as SNHLY and CDR2 as FYNNEI, both from the germline V gene.